The clone carrying this T cell receptor beta chain was seen a few times. The entry originates in a study of patients and donors after allogeneic stem cell transplantation. TCRdb passed the RT-PCR reads through MiXCR, listing each CDR3 protein once. The data hold fewer than 500,000 distinct CDR3 sequences, with 15% to 20% observed a single time. Germline V gene data show CDR1 as SGHRS and CDR2 as YFSETQ. The CDR3 is 14 amino acids. Trimming removed 0 bases at V and 4 bases at J, with 10 bases between. The specimen sequenced was blood, either unsorted or a sorted T cell fraction (not recorded which). This TCR was sampled from a human donor who was either an allogeneic HSCT recipient or a stem cell or donor lymphocyte infusion donor (not recorded which). It is not recorded whose cells these are; they may come from a transplant donor. This chain connects TRBV5-1 to TRBJ1-1, with D uncertain. DNA for the CDR3: TGCGCCAGCAGCTTGGAAAGGGTTGGCACTGAAGCTTTCTTT. Protein sequence: CASSLERVGTEAFF.